This T cell receptor (beta chain) was captured in a study of blood T cells in healthy people across ages. Study-wide results and limits: In these data, TCR beta diversity tracked strongly with naive T cell percentage.

Concerning this clonotype: The antigen is not known.

A second about 6 to 12 cycle PCR used barcoded and J-beta primers. Each CDR3 protein is one row after TCRdb ran MiXCR on the 5' RACE reads. The table lists about 570,000 distinct CDR3 sequences, roughly 28% of them singletons, with about a fifth in the top ten. From germline, CDR1 is DFQATT and CDR2 SNEGSKA (reference sequence). With V trimmed by 6 bases and J by 11 bases, 15 bases remained unmatched. The CDR3 extends over 14 amino acids. The source of this sequence is a woman aged 70-85 years in good health. This sequence joins TRBV20-1 and TRBJ2-5, with 10 positions matching TRBD1. The material sequenced was blood. The CDR3 region is CSASGGTGAYGQYF. The CDR3 DNA follows: TGCAGTGCCTCGGGGGGGACAGGGGCCTACGGGCAGTACTTC.